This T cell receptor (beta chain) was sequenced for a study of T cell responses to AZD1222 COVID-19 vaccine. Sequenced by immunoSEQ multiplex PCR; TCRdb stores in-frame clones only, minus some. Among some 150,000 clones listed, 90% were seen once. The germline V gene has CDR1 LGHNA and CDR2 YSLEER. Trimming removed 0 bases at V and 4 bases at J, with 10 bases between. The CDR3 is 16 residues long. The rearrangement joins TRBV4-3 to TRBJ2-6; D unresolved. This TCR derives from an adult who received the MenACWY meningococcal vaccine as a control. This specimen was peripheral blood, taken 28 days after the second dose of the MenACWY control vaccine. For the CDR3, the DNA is TGCGCCAGCAGCCAAGACGCATCGGCGGGGGCCAACGTCCTGACTTTC. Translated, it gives CASSQDASAGANVLTF.